This T cell receptor beta chain is from a study of blood T cell repertoires in COVID-19. Germline values: CDR1 SGHRS, CDR2 YFSETQ. Germline trimming cut 4 bases from V and 6 bases from J; bases unmatched to any gene: 12. The CDR3 extends over 16 amino acids. Here immunoSEQ multiplex PCR was the method, and the copy in TCRdb shows in-frame clones only, minus some. Among over 400,000 clones listed, roughly 91% were seen once. This chain joins TRBV5-1 and TRBJ2-5; 10 bases line up with TRBD1. The sequenced material came from peripheral blood. The receptor comes from a woman aged 50 to 65 with COVID-19, enrolled during active disease. CDR3 nucleotides: TGCGCCAGCAGCGCCATACGGGACAGGGGTCCCCAGACCCAGTACTTC. It yields the protein CASSAIRDRGPQTQYF.